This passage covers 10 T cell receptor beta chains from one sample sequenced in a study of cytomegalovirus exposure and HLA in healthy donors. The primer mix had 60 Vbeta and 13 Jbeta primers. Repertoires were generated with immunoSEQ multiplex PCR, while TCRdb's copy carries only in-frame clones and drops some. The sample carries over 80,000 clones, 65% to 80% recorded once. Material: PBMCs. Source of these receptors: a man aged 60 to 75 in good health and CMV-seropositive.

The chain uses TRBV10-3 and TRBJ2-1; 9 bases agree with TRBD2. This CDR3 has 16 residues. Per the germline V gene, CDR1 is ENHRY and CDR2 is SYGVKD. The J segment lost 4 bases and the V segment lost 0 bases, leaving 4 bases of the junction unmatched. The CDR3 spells CAISESSGGMYNEQFF. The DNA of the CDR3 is TGTGCCATCAGTGAGTCAAGCGGGGGGATGTACAATGAGCAGTTCTTC.

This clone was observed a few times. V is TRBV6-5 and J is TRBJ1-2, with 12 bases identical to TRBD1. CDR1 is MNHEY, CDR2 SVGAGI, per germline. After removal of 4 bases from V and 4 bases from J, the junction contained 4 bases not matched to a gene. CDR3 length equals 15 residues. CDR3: CASSSGTGGSYGYTF. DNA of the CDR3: TGTGCCAGCAGTTCCGGGACAGGGGGCTCCTATGGCTACACCTTC.

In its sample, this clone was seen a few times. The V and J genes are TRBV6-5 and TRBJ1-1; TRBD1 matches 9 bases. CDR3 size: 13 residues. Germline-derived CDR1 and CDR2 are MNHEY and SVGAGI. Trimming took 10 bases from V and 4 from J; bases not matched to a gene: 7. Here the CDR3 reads CATHRGPGTEAFF. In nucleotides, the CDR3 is TGTGCCACCCACAGGGGGCCTGGCACTGAAGCTTTCTTT.

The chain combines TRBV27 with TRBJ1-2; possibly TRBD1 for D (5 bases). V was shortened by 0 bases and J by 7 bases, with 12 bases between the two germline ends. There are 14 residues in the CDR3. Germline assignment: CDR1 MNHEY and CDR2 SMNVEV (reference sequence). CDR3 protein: CASSLSRTTRGYTF. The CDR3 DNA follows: TGTGCCAGCAGTTTATCTAGGACAACTCGTGGCTACACCTTC.

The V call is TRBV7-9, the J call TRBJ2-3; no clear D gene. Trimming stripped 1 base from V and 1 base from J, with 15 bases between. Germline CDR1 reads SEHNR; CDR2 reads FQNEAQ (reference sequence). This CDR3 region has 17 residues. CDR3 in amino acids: CASSLGLENRGTDTQYF. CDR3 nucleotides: TGTGCCAGCAGCTTAGGGCTTGAGAACAGAGGCACAGATACGCAGTATTTT.

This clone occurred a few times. The CDR3 is CASSPEGSYYEQYF. In DNA form, the CDR3 reads TGTGCCAGCAGTCCAGAGGGTTCGTACTACGAGCAGTACTTC. The J gene is TRBJ2-7, the V gene TRBV6-5; D may be TRBD2 (5 bases). The germline V gene has CDR1 MNHEY and CDR2 SVGAGI. The CDR3 sequence is 14 residues long. V lost 5 bases, J lost 3 bases, and 14 bases lay in between.

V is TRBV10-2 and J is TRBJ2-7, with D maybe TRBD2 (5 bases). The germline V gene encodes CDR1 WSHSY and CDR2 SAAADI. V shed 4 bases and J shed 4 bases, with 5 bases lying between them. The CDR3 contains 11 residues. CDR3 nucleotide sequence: TGCGCCAGCAGTGGGGAGTACGAGCAGTACTTC. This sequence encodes CASSGEYEQYF.

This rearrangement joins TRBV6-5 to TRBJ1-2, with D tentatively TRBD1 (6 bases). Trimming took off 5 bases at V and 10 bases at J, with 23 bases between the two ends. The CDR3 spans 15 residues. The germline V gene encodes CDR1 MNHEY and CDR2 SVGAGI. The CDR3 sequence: CASSPPLGGAGDYTF. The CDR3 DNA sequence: TGTGCCAGCAGTCCCCCCCTGGGGGGCGCGGGGGACTACACCTTC.

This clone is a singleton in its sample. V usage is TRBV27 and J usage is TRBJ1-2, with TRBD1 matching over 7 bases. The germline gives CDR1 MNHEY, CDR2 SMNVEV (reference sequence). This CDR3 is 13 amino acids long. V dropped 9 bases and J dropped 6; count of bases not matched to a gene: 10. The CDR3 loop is CASRTGVSHGYTF. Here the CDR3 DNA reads TGTGCCAGTAGAACAGGGGTTAGTCATGGCTACACCTTC.

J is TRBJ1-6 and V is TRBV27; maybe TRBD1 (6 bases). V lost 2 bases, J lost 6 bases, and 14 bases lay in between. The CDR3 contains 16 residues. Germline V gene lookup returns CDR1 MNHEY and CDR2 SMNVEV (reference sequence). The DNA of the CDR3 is TGTGCCAGCAGTTTAAAGGGACACCCAGTTAATTCACCCCTCCACTTT. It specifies CASSLKGHPVNSPLHF.